This T cell receptor beta chain was identified during a study of blood T cell repertoires in COVID-19 (dated by TCRdb to about 2020). Looking at the study overall: Recovered participants in ImmuneRACE Cohort 3 were defined as having two consecutive negative NP/OP PCR tests, clearance from a healthcare professional, or resolution of symptoms. Where HLA class I and class II types were available, the types were taken from metadata supplied by the sample provider, not from assay-based typing. The dataset comprised deeply sampled blood TCRbeta repertoires from subjects exposed to, actively infected with, or recovered from COVID-19. The material from the prospective study consisted of cDNA or gDNA derived from T cells, B-cell-depleted T cells, or PBMCs. Collaborator samples came from the United States, Italy and Spain and covered acute and convalescent phases of COVID-19. The samples were drawn from the first 160 participants of the ongoing ImmuneRACE study and from about 1,200 subjects provided by 6 global collaborators. The repertoires were made available in a free public database intended to serve as a resource for research on the immune response to SARS-CoV-2. The sample metadata nearly always contained a de-identified subject ID, COVID-19 status, age in years and sex.

The CDR3 runs 12 residues from the cysteine to the phenylalanine. CDR3 DNA only is kept here, 36 bases in frame from base 1. V is pared back by 8 bases and J by 2 bases, with 10 bases lying between the germline termini. Via the germline V gene, CDR1 is MNHEY and CDR2 SVGAGI. Details on this clone: Its antigen is still unknown. No qualities accompany the bases; no much larger clone lies one base away.

Enrolling through a virtual design, the prospective study's participants ranged in age from roughly 18 to 89 years and lived across about two dozen United States geographic areas. In the prospective study, participants were assigned to cohorts based on the clinical history participants reported in a screening survey and a study questionnaire. Mobile phlebotomists in the prospective study collected whole blood, serum and a nasopharyngeal or oropharyngeal swab from every participant. Participants in the prospective study had the option to provide additional blood draws and questionnaires over a roughly 2-month period. Blood samples from the prospective study were shipped frozen or at room temperature prior to DNA extraction. TCRbeta CDR3 regions were amplified from genomic DNA using the immunoSEQ Assay, a bias-controlled multiplex PCR. The paper's data handling went like this. The number of nucleated cells in each sample was estimated by amplification of reference gene primers within the assay. To quantify the absolute abundance of each unique TCRbeta CDR3 rearrangement, sequence reads were collapsed and filtered. For each sample, productive Simpson clonality was calculated by taking the square root of Simpson's diversity index across productive rearrangements. Drawn from immuneACCESS, this table holds only the in-frame rearrangements with V and J called that TCRdb kept. Clones are partly lost; checked studies trace under half to an unresolved V gene and leave the rest unexplained. V and J calls and clone size are given by that table; D and trimming were obtained from the DNA. The sample table contains over 150,000 clones; only one count was recorded for around 80% of them. The leading ten clones occupy roughly 20% of the sample.

General study outcomes and caveats: How much clinical and demographic metadata was included differed by source and by participant, and the metadata was provided uncurated.

Sequenced sample: PBMCs or T cells enriched from blood (not recorded which). The sequence was obtained from a woman in her seventies in a cohort exposed to, infected with or recovered from COVID-19 (not recorded which). The rearrangement combines TRBV6-5 with TRBJ2-7, with an unclear D gene assignment. CDR3 loop: CASSSQTYEQYF. The DNA sequence reads TGTGCCAGCTCCTCGCAGACCTACGAGCAGTACTTC.